The present entry profiles one T cell receptor beta chain with its context. Its antigen is unidentified. PCR employed 60 Vbeta and 13 Jbeta primers. Assay used: immunoSEQ multiplex PCR; TCRdb lists only in-frame clones, some missing. The sample contains under 200,000 clones, about 90% of which appear only once. The sample originates from a study of cytomegalovirus exposure and HLA in healthy donors. Whole-study results and caveats: Sequencing probably produced one cluster of sequence variants that were highly shared. Links to common viral pathogens appeared, in a later analysis, for several of the most significant clusters.

Trimming took 9 bases from V and 6 from J; bases not matched to a gene: 9. The CDR3 has 14 amino acids. The germline V gene has CDR1 MDHEN and CDR2 SYDVKM. Sequencing was performed on PBMCs. The TCR originated in a boy younger than 10 in good health and CMV-seronegative. This rearrangement joins TRBV28 to TRBJ2-7; 12 bases line up with TRBD2. The CDR3 loop reads CARATSGRSSEQYF. The CDR3 DNA sequence: TGTGCCAGAGCGACTAGCGGGAGATCTAGCGAGCAGTACTTC.